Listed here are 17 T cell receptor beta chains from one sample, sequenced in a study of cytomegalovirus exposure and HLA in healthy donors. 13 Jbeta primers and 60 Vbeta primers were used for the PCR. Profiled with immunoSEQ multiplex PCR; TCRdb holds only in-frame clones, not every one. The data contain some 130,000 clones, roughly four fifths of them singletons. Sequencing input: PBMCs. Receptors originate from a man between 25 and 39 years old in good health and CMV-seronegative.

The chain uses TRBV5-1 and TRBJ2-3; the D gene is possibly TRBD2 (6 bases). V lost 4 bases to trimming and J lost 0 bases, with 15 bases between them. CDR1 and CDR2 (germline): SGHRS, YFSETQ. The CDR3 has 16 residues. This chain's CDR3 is CASSLSGRTSTDTQYF. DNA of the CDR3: TGCGCCAGCAGCCTCAGCGGGCGTACTAGCACAGATACGCAGTATTTT.

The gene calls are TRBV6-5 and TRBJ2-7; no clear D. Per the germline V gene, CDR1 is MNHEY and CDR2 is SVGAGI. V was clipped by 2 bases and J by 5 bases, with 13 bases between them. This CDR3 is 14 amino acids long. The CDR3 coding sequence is TGTGCCAGCAGTTACGTGGCCGCCCGGGACGAGCAGTACTTC. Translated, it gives CASSYVAARDEQYF.

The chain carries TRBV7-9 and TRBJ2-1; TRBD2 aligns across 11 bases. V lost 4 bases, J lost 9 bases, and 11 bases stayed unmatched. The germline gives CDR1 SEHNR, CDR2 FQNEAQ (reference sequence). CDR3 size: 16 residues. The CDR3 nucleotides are TGTGCCAGCAGCTCACCGACTAGCGGGACAAAGACTGAGCAGTTCTTC. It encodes CASSSPTSGTKTEQFF.

Here the CDR3 DNA reads TGTGCCAGCAGTTTACAGACTGAAGCTTTCTTT. Protein sequence: CASSLQTEAFF. The V and J genes are TRBV28 and TRBJ1-1; D is undetermined. The germline V gene has CDR1 MDHEN and CDR2 SYDVKM. The CDR3 spans 11 residues. Between the trimmed V and J ends, which lost 2 bases and 5 bases, there was a span of 3 bases.

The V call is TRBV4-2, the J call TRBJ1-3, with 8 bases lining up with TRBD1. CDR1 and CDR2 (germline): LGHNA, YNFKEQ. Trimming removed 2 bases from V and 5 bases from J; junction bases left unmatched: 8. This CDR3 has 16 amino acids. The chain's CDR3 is CASSQQPQGARNTIYF. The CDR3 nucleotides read TGTGCCAGCAGCCAACAACCCCAGGGGGCTAGAAACACCATATATTTT.

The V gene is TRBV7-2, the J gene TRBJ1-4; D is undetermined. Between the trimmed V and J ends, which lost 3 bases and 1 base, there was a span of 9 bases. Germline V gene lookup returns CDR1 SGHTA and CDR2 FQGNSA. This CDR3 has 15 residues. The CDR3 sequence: CASSFQHRTNEKLFF. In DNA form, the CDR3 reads TGTGCCAGCAGCTTCCAACACCGAACTAATGAAAAACTGTTTTTT.

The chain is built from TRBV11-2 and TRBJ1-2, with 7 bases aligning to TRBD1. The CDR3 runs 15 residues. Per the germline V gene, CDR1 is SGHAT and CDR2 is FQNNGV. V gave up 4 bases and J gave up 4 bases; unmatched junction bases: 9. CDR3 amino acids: CASSSEGARFYGYTF. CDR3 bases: TGTGCCAGCAGCTCCGAGGGGGCCAGGTTCTATGGCTACACCTTC.

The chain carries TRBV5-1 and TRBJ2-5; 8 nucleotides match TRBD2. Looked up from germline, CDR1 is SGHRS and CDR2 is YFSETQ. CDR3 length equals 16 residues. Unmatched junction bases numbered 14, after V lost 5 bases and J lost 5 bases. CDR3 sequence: CASSPLPGLGTETQYF. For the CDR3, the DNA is TGCGCCAGCAGTCCTTTACCGGGACTAGGGACGGAGACCCAGTACTTC.

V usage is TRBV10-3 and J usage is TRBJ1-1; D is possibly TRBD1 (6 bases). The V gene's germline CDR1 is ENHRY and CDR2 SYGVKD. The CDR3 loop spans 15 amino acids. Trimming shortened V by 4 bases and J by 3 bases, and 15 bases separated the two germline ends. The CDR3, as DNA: TGTGCCATCAGTGGGGGGTCAGGGGCGGACACTGAAGCTTTCTTT. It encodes CAISGGSGADTEAFF.

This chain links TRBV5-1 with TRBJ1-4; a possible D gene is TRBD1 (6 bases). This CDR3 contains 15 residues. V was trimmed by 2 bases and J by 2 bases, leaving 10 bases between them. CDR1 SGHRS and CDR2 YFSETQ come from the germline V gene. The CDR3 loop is CASSFGQSTNEKLFF. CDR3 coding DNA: TGCGCCAGCAGCTTTGGACAGTCCACTAATGAAAAACTGTTTTTT.

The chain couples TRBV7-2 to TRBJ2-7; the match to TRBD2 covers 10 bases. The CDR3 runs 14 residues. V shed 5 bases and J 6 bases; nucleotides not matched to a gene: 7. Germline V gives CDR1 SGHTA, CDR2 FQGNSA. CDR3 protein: CASSATSGPSEQYF. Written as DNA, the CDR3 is TGTGCCAGCAGCGCGACTAGCGGGCCCAGCGAGCAGTACTTC.

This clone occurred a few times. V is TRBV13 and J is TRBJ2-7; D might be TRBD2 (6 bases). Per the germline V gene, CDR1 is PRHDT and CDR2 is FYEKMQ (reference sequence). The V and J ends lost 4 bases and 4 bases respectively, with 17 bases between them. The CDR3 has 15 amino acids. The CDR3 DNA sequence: TGTGCCAGCAGCTCCCGGGACTCGTCTTCTTACGAGCAGTACTTC. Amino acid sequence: CASSSRDSSSYEQYF.

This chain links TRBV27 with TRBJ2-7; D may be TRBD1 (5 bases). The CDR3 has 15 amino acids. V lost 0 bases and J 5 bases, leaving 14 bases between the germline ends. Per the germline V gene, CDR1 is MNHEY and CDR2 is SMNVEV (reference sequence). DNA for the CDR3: TGTGCCAGCAGTTTATCGGCCAGGGCTCTCGACGAGCAGTACTTC. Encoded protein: CASSLSARALDEQYF.

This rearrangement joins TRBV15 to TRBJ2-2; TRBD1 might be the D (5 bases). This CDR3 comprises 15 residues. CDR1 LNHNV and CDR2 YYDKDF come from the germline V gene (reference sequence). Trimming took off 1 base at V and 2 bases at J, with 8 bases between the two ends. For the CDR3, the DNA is TGTGCCACCAGCAGAGCCGGACAAAACACCGGGGAGCTGTTTTTT. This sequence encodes CATSRAGQNTGELFF. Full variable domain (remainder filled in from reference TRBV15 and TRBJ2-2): DAMVIQNPRYQVTQFGKPVTLSCSQTLNHNVMYWYQQKSSQAPKLLFHYYDKDFNNEADTPDNFQSRRPNTSFCFLDIRSPGLGDTAMYLCATSRAGQNTGELFFGEGSRLTVL.

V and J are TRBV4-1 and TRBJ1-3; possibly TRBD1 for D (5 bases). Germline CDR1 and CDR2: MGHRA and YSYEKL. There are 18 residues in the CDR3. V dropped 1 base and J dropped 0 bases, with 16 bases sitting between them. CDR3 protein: CASSQGGRGKGSGNTIYF. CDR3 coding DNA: TGCGCCAGCAGCCAAGGAGGGAGGGGTAAAGGCTCTGGAAACACCATATATTTT.

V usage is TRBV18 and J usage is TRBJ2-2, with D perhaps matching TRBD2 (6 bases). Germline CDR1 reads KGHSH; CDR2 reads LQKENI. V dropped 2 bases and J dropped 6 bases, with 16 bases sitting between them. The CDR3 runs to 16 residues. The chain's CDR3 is CASSPSTLALAGELFF. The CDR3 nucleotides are TGTGCCAGCTCACCATCCACCCTAGCGTTGGCCGGGGAGCTGTTTTTT.

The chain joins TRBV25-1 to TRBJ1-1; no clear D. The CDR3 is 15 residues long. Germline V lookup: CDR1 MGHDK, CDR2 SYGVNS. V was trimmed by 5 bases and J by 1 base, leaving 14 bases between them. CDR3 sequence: CASSSTSSSNTEAFF. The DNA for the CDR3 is TGTGCCAGCAGTTCAACTTCGTCTTCGAACACTGAAGCTTTCTTT.